The present T cell receptor (beta chain) was sequenced within a study of T cells in Graves' hyperthyroidism and ophthalmopathy. This clonotype was detected many times. Germline assignment: CDR1 SEHNR and CDR2 FQNEAQ (reference sequence). The CDR3 covers 15 residues. With 3 bases clipped from V and 5 bases from J, the junction kept 8 bases outside the gene matches. RNA transcripts provided the source from which TCR beta CDR3 regions were amplified. First-round RT-PCR of the TCR CDR3 relied on the HTBI primer set. TCRdb itself ran the multiplex PCR reads through MiXCR, one entry per CDR3 protein. The table records about 550,000 distinct CDR3 sequences, roughly 20% of them present only once.

Sequencing was done on a sample of blood. This clonotype originated in a man younger than 35 with Graves' hyperthyroidism. The chain has TRBV7-9 and TRBJ1-2, with 8 bases aligning to TRBD1. CDR3 sequence: CASSLMTGEEYGYTF. Written as DNA, the CDR3 is TGTGCCAGCAGCTTGATGACAGGGGAGGAATATGGCTACACCTTC.